This T cell receptor beta chain stems from a study of early T cells in non-severe SARS-CoV-2 infection. The CDR3 spans 15 residues. V lost 6 bases, J lost 1 base, and 6 bases stayed unmatched. Germline assignment: CDR1 MNHNS and CDR2 SASEGT. TCRdb re-called the 5' RACE reads through MiXCR, storing one row per CDR3 protein. The sample holds about 83,000 distinct CDR3 sequences; about 9.4% are singletons and the top ten take approximately 8%. Material: whole blood, obtained at baseline. The genes are TRBV6-1 and TRBJ1-5; TRBD1 aligns across 7 bases. This TCR derives from an adult who was a healthcare worker with PCR-confirmed SARS-CoV-2 infection or an uninfected control (not recorded which). CDR3 DNA sequence: TGTGCCAGCAGCTTAGGGGGACAGAGCAATCAGCCCCAGCATTTT. Translating it yields CASSLGGQSNQPQHF.